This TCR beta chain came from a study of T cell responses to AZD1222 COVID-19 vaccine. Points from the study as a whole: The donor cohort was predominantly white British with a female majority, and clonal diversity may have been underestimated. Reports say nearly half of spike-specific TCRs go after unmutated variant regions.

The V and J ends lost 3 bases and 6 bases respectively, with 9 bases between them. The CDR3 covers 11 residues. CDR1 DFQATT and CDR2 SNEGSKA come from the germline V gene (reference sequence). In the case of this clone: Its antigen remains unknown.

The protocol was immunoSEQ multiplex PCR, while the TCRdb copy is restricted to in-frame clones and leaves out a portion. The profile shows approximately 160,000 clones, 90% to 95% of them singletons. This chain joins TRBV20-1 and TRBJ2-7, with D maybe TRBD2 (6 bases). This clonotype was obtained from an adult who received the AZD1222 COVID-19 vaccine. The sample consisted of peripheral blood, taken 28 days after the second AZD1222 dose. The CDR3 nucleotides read TGCAGTGCTAGTCCACTAGCCGAGCAGTACTTC. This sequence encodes CSASPLAEQYF.